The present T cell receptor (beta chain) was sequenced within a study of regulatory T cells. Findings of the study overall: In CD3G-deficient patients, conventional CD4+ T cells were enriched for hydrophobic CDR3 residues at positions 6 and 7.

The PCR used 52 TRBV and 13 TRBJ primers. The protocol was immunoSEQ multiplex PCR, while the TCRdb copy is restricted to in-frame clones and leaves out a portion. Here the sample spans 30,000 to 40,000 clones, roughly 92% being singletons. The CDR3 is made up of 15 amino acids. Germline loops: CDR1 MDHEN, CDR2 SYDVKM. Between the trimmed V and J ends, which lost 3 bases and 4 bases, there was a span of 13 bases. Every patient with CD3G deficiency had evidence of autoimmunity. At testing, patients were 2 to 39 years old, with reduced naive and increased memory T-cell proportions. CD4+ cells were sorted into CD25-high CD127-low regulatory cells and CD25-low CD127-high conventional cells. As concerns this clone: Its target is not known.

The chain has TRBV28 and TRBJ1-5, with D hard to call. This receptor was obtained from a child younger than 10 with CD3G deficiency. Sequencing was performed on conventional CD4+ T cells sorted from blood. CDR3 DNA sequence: TGTGCCAGCAGTTTGAATCACGGAGGGAATCAGCCCCAGCATTTT. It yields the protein CASSLNHGGNQPQHF. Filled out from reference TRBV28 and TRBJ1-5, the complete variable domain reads DVKVTQSSRYLVKRTGEKVFLECVQDMDHENMFWYRQDPGLGLRLIYFSYDVKMKEKGDIPEGYSVSREKKERFSLILESASTNQTSMYLCASSLNHGGNQPQHFGDGTRLSIL.